What follows are 12 T cell receptor beta chains derived from one specimen sequenced in a study of shared clonotypes between healthy human individuals. Some clones are missing from TCRdb's copy, which holds only in-frame ones; the method was immunoSEQ multiplex PCR. The sample has 2 million to 2.5 million clones; approximately 94% are singletons. Positively selected for CCR7, the CD45RO-negative cells used as naive CD8 cells excluded terminally differentiated effector memory CD45RA+ cells. The specimen sequenced was naive CD8+ T cells sorted from blood. These receptors came from a man younger than 35 in good health.

Comment on this clone: Other DNA sequences in the sample encode the same CDR3. J is TRBJ1-2 and V is TRBV27; possible D gene TRBD1, 6 bases. CDR1 and CDR2 from the germline V gene are MNHEY and SMNVEV (reference sequence). This CDR3 is 13 amino acids long. V was clipped by 3 bases and J by 7 bases, with 12 bases between them. The CDR3 bases are TGTGCCAGCAGTTTGGGGGGGCTAGGTGGCTACACCTTC. It is translated as CASSLGGLGGYTF.

The rearrangement links TRBV2 to TRBJ1-5, with D maybe TRBD1 (6 bases). The CDR3 covers 15 residues. Germline V gene lookup returns CDR1 SNHLY and CDR2 FYNNEI. V was clipped by 2 bases and J by 3 bases, with 11 bases between them. CDR3 in DNA: TGTGCCAGCAGTGAAATTTACAGGGACAATCAGCCCCAGCATTTT. Its protein product is CASSEIYRDNQPQHF.

The V and J genes are TRBV9 and TRBJ2-7; 7 positions agree with TRBD2. Germline CDR1 SGDLS, CDR2 YYNGEE. V shed 2 bases, J shed 0 bases, and the junction held 8 bases outside the gene matches. The CDR3 totals 16 residues. CDR3 DNA: TGTGCCAGCAGCGTCGGGCTAGCGGCTGCCTCCTACGAGCAGTACTTC. Translating it yields CASSVGLAAASYEQYF.

V is TRBV30 and J is TRBJ1-3; D might be TRBD1 (5 bases). Per germline, CDR1 GTSNPN and CDR2 SVGIG (reference sequence). V lost 0 bases and J lost 7, with 13 bases in between. The CDR3 spans 14 residues. The CDR3 loop reads CAWSVVGQGNTIYF. In DNA, the CDR3 is TGTGCCTGGAGTGTAGTCGGGCAGGGCAACACCATATATTTT.

V is TRBV4-1 and J is TRBJ2-3; D gene uncertain. CDR3 length equals 13 residues. Trimming took 3 bases from V and 0 from J, leaving 4 bases between them. Germline V gene lookup returns CDR1 MGHRA and CDR2 YSYEKL. CDR3: CASSHTSTDTQYF. In DNA, the CDR3 is TGCGCCAGCAGCCATACTAGCACAGATACGCAGTATTTT.

The chain links TRBV4-3 to TRBJ2-1; D tentatively reads TRBD1 or TRBD2 (5 bases each). The CDR3 sequence is 15 residues long. Germline-derived CDR1 and CDR2 are LGHNA and YSLEER. Trimming shortened V by 2 bases and J by 6 bases, and 14 bases separated the two germline ends. The CDR3: CASSQSGGVGNEQFF. DNA of the CDR3: TGCGCCAGCAGCCAAAGTGGGGGAGTCGGCAATGAGCAGTTCTTC.

V is TRBV10-2 and J is TRBJ1-2, with no clear D. Germline assignment: CDR1 WSHSY and CDR2 SAAADI. V lost 3 bases and J lost 1, with 6 bases in between. CDR3 length: 13 amino acids. In DNA, the CDR3 is TGCGCCAGCAGTGATGGCAATAACTATGGCTACACCTTC. The encoded protein is CASSDGNNYGYTF.

This clone showed up just once. The chain couples TRBV4-3 to TRBJ1-1, with a possible D match to TRBD1 (5 bases). The germline V gene encodes CDR1 LGHNA and CDR2 YSLEER. The CDR3 contains 15 residues. Trimming cost V 4 bases and J 3 bases, with 15 bases left between them. CDR3 bases: TGCGCCAGCAGCCGGGTGGGGGTCGGAGACACTGAAGCTTTCTTT. Amino acid sequence: CASSRVGVGDTEAFF.

This chain links TRBV6-5 with TRBJ2-7, with a possible D match to TRBD2 (5 bases). This CDR3 has 16 residues. V was trimmed by 0 bases and J by 2 bases, leaving 14 bases between them. Germline lookup yields CDR1 MNHEY and CDR2 SVGAGI. CDR3 region: CASSYSHGESPYEQYF. The DNA of the CDR3 is TGTGCCAGCAGTTACTCTCACGGGGAAAGCCCCTACGAGCAGTACTTC.

The rearrangement joins TRBV2 to TRBJ2-5; 10 positions agree with TRBD1. This CDR3 spans 14 amino acids. Looked up from germline, CDR1 is SNHLY and CDR2 is FYNNEI. The junction had 2 bases not matched to a gene; V was cut back by 4 bases and J by 3 bases. The CDR3, as DNA: TGTGCCAGCAGTGGGACAGGGGGGGAAGAGACCCAGTACTTC. Its protein is CASSGTGGEETQYF.

The rearrangement links TRBV10-3 to TRBJ1-3, with TRBD1 as a possible D gene (6 bases). The CDR3 totals 16 residues. Trimming cost V 6 bases and J 1 base, with 16 bases left between them. From germline, CDR1 is ENHRY and CDR2 SYGVKD. CDR3 region: CAIRRTTGLSGNTIYF. The CDR3 DNA is TGTGCCATCAGACGAACCACAGGGCTATCTGGAAACACCATATATTTT.

In the case of this clone: Other DNA sequences within the sample encode an identical CDR3. V usage is TRBV28 and J usage is TRBJ2-7; 7 bases agree with TRBD1. There are 14 residues in the CDR3. V lost 4 bases and J lost 0; bases outside the gene matches: 3. Germline loops: CDR1 MDHEN, CDR2 SYDVKM. The CDR3 DNA follows: TGTGCCAGCAGTTACAGGGGTCTCTCCTACGAGCAGTACTTC. Translating gives CASSYRGLSYEQYF.